What follows are 23 T cell receptor beta chains derived from one specimen sequenced in a study of blood T cell repertoires in COVID-19. Sequenced by immunoSEQ multiplex PCR; TCRdb stores in-frame clones only, minus some. Of 65,000 to 80,000 clones in the sample, approximately 80% are singletons; the top ten hold 11%. Sequencing was done on a sample of peripheral blood. Receptors originate from a man over 45 with acute or convalescent COVID-19.

The rearrangement joins TRBV9 to TRBJ1-2; 10 nucleotides agree with TRBD1. The junction had 8 bases not matched to a gene; V was cut back by 3 bases and J by 0 bases. The CDR3 consists of 17 residues. Germline V gene data show CDR1 as SGDLS and CDR2 as YYNGEE. The CDR3 sequence: CASSGGQGLIANYGYTF. DNA of the CDR3: TGTGCCAGCAGCGGGGGACAGGGGCTCATCGCTAACTATGGCTACACCTTC.

The chain uses TRBV28 and TRBJ2-1; 10 bases are shared with TRBD1. Germline CDR1 reads MDHEN; CDR2 reads SYDVKM. V shed 6 bases and J 8 bases; nucleotides not matched to a gene: 13. CDR3 length: 16 amino acids. DNA of the CDR3: TGTGCCAGCAGCCAAAGCCCGGGACAGGGGAGCGATGAGCAGTTCTTC. It codes for CASSQSPGQGSDEQFF. The whole variable domain, filled in from reference TRBV28 and TRBJ2-1, reads DVKVTQSSRYLVKRTGEKVFLECVQDMDHENMFWYRQDPGLGLRLIYFSYDVKMKEKGDIPEGYSVSREKKERFSLILESASTNQTSMYLCASSQSPGQGSDEQFFGPGTRLTVL.

This chain connects TRBV5-4 to TRBJ2-5; 9 bases match TRBD1. Germline V gene data show CDR1 as SGHNT and CDR2 as YYREEE (reference sequence). The CDR3 is made up of 15 amino acids. V dropped 4 bases and J dropped 4; count of bases not matched to a gene: 8. The CDR3 here is CASSQTQGARETQYF. DNA of the CDR3: TGTGCCAGCAGCCAGACACAGGGGGCACGAGAGACCCAGTACTTC.

The rearrangement joins TRBV6-5 to TRBJ1-6; 8 bases match TRBD1. Germline assignment: CDR1 MNHEY and CDR2 SVGAGI. The CDR3 sequence is 13 residues long. Unmatched junction bases numbered 3, after V lost 5 bases and J lost 9 bases. CDR3 amino acids: CASSLGQGSPLHF. CDR3 nucleotides: TGTGCCAGCAGTCTTGGACAGGGTTCACCCCTCCACTTT.

The chain carries TRBV28 and TRBJ1-1; no clear D gene. Per germline, CDR1 MDHEN and CDR2 SYDVKM. The CDR3 loop spans 13 amino acids. Trimming pared 9 bases from V and 4 bases from J, leaving 15 bases between. The CDR3 spells CASLRRVATEAFF. The CDR3 bases are TGTGCCAGTCTCCGGAGGGTTGCCACTGAAGCTTTCTTT.

The chain uses TRBV29-1 and TRBJ2-1; 8 bases fit TRBD1. CDR1 is SQVTM, CDR2 ANQGSEA, per germline. Trimming cost V 7 bases and J 0 bases; bases outside gene matches: 11. The CDR3 extends over 16 amino acids. This CDR3 is CSAKIMDRVSYNEQFF. CDR3 nucleotide sequence: TGCAGCGCCAAGATCATGGACAGGGTCTCCTACAATGAGCAGTTCTTC.

This rearrangement joins TRBV5-8 to TRBJ2-2; 7 nucleotides agree with TRBD1. Germline V gives CDR1 SGHTS, CDR2 YDEGEE. V dropped 4 bases and J dropped 1; count of bases not matched to a gene: 4. The CDR3 is made up of 15 amino acids. The CDR3 region is CASSPGQKNTGELFF. The CDR3 region has the DNA TGTGCCAGCAGCCCGGGACAGAAGAACACCGGGGAGCTGTTTTTT.

CDR3 loop: CASSQDGLRTGDGYTF. For the CDR3, the DNA is TGTGCCAGCAGCCAAGATGGGTTGCGGACAGGGGACGGCTACACCTTC. This chain links TRBV3-1 (or the pseudogene TRBV3-2) with TRBJ1-2; 9 bases fit TRBD1. Per germline, CDR1 LGHDT and CDR2 YNNKEL (reference sequence). CDR3 size: 16 residues. The trim removed 0 bases at V and 8 bases at J, leaving 10 bases unmatched.

This chain links TRBV9 with TRBJ1-1; 9 bases align to TRBD1. The CDR3 is made up of 15 amino acids. In germline, CDR1 is SGDLS, CDR2 YYNGEE. J lost 1 base, V lost 4 bases, and 5 bases had no gene match. This chain's CDR3 is CASSSQTGGNTEAFF. CDR3 in DNA: TGTGCCAGCAGCTCACAGACAGGGGGGAACACTGAAGCTTTCTTT.

This sequence joins TRBV28 and TRBJ1-5; the D gene is possibly TRBD1 (6 bases). Per germline, CDR1 MDHEN and CDR2 SYDVKM. The CDR3 has 17 residues. The V gene lost 1 base and the J gene lost 2 bases, with 15 bases spanning the gap. CDR3 sequence (DNA): TGTGCCAGCAGTTTATACCACAGGTACAGGGGCAATCAGCCCCAGCATTTT. Encoded protein: CASSLYHRYRGNQPQHF.

The J gene is TRBJ2-3, the V gene TRBV2, with D possibly being TRBD1 (6 bases). The CDR3 sequence is 14 residues long. V was trimmed by 10 bases and J by 0 bases, leaving 14 bases between them. Looked up from germline, CDR1 is SNHLY and CDR2 is FYNNEI. The CDR3 DNA is TGTGCCATCAATCACAGGGTTAGCACAGATACGCAGTATTTT. It yields the protein CAINHRVSTDTQYF.

V is TRBV9 and J is TRBJ2-5, with 7 bases identical to TRBD1. Trimming cost V 2 bases and J 4 bases; bases outside gene matches: 17. This CDR3 has 18 amino acids. Looked up from germline, CDR1 is SGDLS and CDR2 is YYNGEE. The CDR3 loop is CASSVGTATFGSSETQYF. The DNA of the CDR3 is TGTGCCAGCAGCGTCGGGACAGCCACGTTTGGAAGCTCAGAGACCCAGTACTTC.

This chain links TRBV4-2 with TRBJ2-2; TRBD2 might be the D (7 bases). The V and J ends lost 0 bases and 4 bases respectively, with 18 bases between them. Germline V gives CDR1 LGHNA, CDR2 YNFKEQ. This CDR3 is built from 18 residues. The CDR3: CASSQEPGGGFGTGELFF. The CDR3 bases are TGTGCCAGCAGCCAAGAACCGGGCGGGGGCTTCGGCACCGGGGAGCTGTTTTTT.

CDR3 protein: CASNLGTGSYEQYF. The CDR3 nucleotides are TGTGCCAGCAATCTGGGGACAGGGTCCTACGAGCAGTACTTC. The rearrangement links TRBV6-5 to TRBJ2-7; 9 bases are a match to TRBD1. The germline gives CDR1 MNHEY, CDR2 SVGAGI. The V and J ends lost 7 bases and 1 base, in that order; junction bases with no gene match: 5. The CDR3 has 14 residues.

The chain uses TRBV3-1 (or the pseudogene TRBV3-2) and TRBJ2-1; D uncertain. V lost 1 base, J lost 3 bases, and 16 bases lay in between. CDR1 LGHDT and CDR2 YNNKEL come from the germline V gene (reference sequence). The CDR3 sequence is 17 residues long. CDR3 loop: CASSQGGAKTLYNEQFF. CDR3 DNA: TGTGCCAGCAGCCAAGGCGGAGCCAAGACTCTCTACAATGAGCAGTTCTTC.

The chain has TRBV5-1 and TRBJ1-2; D is ambiguous. This CDR3 has 13 residues. The V end lost 0 bases, the J end lost 8 bases, and 11 bases lay between the germline ends. Germline CDR1 SGHRS, CDR2 YFSETQ. The DNA for the CDR3 is TGCGCCAGCAGCTTGGTGGCGAGCGAAGGCTACACCTTC. Its protein is CASSLVASEGYTF.

This clone was recorded once. The chain combines TRBV6-5 with TRBJ2-5, with 9 bases identical to TRBD2. The J segment lost 4 bases and the V segment lost 8 bases, leaving 2 bases of the junction unmatched. Germline assignment: CDR1 MNHEY and CDR2 SVGAGI. CDR3 size: 12 residues. The CDR3 region is CASWRGGETQYF. Here the CDR3 DNA reads TGTGCCAGCTGGCGGGGGGGAGAGACCCAGTACTTC.

The genes are TRBV19 and TRBJ1-3, with D uncertain. The CDR3 loop spans 14 amino acids. V was pared by 3 bases and J by 1 base, with 7 bases between. The germline V gene has CDR1 LNHDA and CDR2 SQIVND (reference sequence). DNA of the CDR3: TGTGCCAGTAGTATGAAGACATCTGGAAACACCATATATTTT. Its protein is CASSMKTSGNTIYF.

V usage is TRBV28 and J usage is TRBJ2-7, with a tentative D call TRBD1 (6 bases). The V end lost 3 bases, the J end lost 8 bases, and 14 bases lay between the germline ends. The CDR3 sequence is 13 residues long. In germline, CDR1 is MDHEN, CDR2 SYDVKM. The DNA of the CDR3 is TGTGCCAGCAGTTTGACAGGCGGTTGGAAGCAGTACTTC. Its protein is CASSLTGGWKQYF.

The chain uses TRBV6-5 and TRBJ1-2; TRBD1 matches 9 bases. The CDR3 is 14 residues long. J lost 4 bases, V lost 6 bases, and 6 bases had no gene match. Germline V CDR1 and CDR2: MNHEY, SVGAGI. This chain's CDR3 is CASSTAQGAYGYTF. The CDR3 DNA reads TGTGCCAGCAGCACTGCACAGGGGGCCTATGGCTACACCTTC.

V and J are TRBV3-1 (or the pseudogene TRBV3-2) and TRBJ1-1; D gene uncertain. This CDR3 is built from 19 residues. Germline V gene data show CDR1 as LGHDT and CDR2 as YNNKEL (reference sequence). V shed 5 bases and J shed 0 bases, with 25 bases lying between them. The CDR3 region has the DNA TGTGCCAGCAGCAAGGTCTTAAAATTCGGGTCGGGTATGAACACTGAAGCTTTCTTT. Protein sequence: CASSKVLKFGSGMNTEAFF.

This chain links TRBV7-2 with TRBJ2-5; TRBD2 matches 9 bases. CDR1 and CDR2 (germline): SGHTA, FQGNSA. V was pared by 2 bases and J by 0 bases, with 10 bases of the junction left unmatched. This CDR3 has 18 amino acids. CDR3 in DNA: TGTGCCAGCAGCTTAAGGGCAGTAGCGGGGGCTTACCAAGAGACCCAGTACTTC. This translates into CASSLRAVAGAYQETQYF.

This clone was counted a single time. The gene calls are TRBV10-3 and TRBJ2-3; 9 nucleotides agree with TRBD2. The CDR3 covers 15 residues. J lost 4 bases, V lost 6 bases, and 8 bases had no gene match. CDR1 ENHRY and CDR2 SYGVKD come from the germline V gene. This chain's CDR3 is CAISPPAGGADTQYF. In nucleotides, the CDR3 is TGTGCCATCAGCCCCCCGGCGGGAGGGGCAGATACGCAGTATTTT.